The sample holds a few counts of the clone carrying this T cell receptor beta chain. Patients were excluded because of uncontrolled infection, other autoimmune disease, pregnancy or lactation. PBMCs stemmed from approximately 9.1 ml fresh peripheral blood. V was clipped by 8 bases and J by 1 base; unmatched bases: 4. There are 13 residues in the CDR3. These data belong to a study of T cells in Graves' hyperthyroidism and ophthalmopathy. Amplification of TCR beta CDR3 regions used RNA as the template. The TCR CDR3 was amplified in a first-round RT-PCR using the HTBI primer set. Each CDR3 protein is one row after TCRdb ran MiXCR on the multiplex PCR reads. There are roughly 300,000 distinct CDR3 sequences in the sample; around 23% occur only once, and roughly 52% lies in the top ten.

The sample was blood. The sequence was collected from a woman in her fifties or sixties with Graves' hyperthyroidism. The V gene is TRBV12-3 or TRBV12-4, the J gene TRBJ1-1; TRBD1 matches 7 bases. This CDR3 is CASQWTGNTEAFF. CDR3 DNA sequence: TGTGCCAGCCAATGGACAGGGAACACTGAAGCTTTCTTT.